This passage covers 18 T cell receptor beta chains from one sample sequenced in a study of T cells after yellow fever vaccination. In TCRdb, the 5' RACE reads were re-called with MiXCR into one record per CDR3 protein. Among a few hundred thousand distinct CDR3 sequences listed, around 4.1% were seen once. The sequencing here drew on PBMCs, taken 5 days after the yellow fever booster vaccination. Receptors originate from a man younger than 30 who received the YFV17D yellow fever vaccine.

This clonotype was counted ten times or more. The chain couples TRBV7-2 to TRBJ2-5; no firm D call. The germline V gene encodes CDR1 SGHTA and CDR2 FQGNSA. This CDR3 has 14 residues. V lost 5 bases, J lost 1 base, and 11 bases lay in between. The CDR3 loop is CASSAVAAQETQYF. The CDR3 DNA reads TGTGCCAGCAGCGCGGTGGCAGCCCAAGAGACCCAGTACTTC.

This clonotype was seen many times. The V and J genes are TRBV6-2 or TRBV6-3 and TRBJ1-2, with D uncertain. The germline gives CDR1 MNHEY, CDR2 SVGEGT. The CDR3 has 14 residues. The V and J ends lost 3 bases and 5 bases respectively, with 13 bases between them. The CDR3 loop is CASSYLEAGYGYTF. The CDR3 bases are TGTGCCAGCAGTTATTTGGAGGCGGGGTATGGCTACACCTTC.

This clonotype was detected only a few times. The chain joins TRBV6-1 to TRBJ2-7; D unresolved. The length of the CDR3 is 12 residues. Germline V gives CDR1 MNHNS, CDR2 SASEGT. Trimming took off 6 bases at V and 1 base at J, with 7 bases between the two ends. CDR3 loop: CASSRGSYEQYV. In nucleotides, the CDR3 is TGTGCCAGCAGCCGTGGGTCCTACGAGCAGTACGTC.

V usage is TRBV7-9 and J usage is TRBJ1-1; D not resolved. In germline, CDR1 is SEHNR, CDR2 FQNEAQ (reference sequence). V lost 2 bases to trimming and J lost 6 bases, with 16 bases between them. The CDR3 contains 15 residues. The CDR3 here is CASSLPRGKAAEAFF. DNA of the CDR3: TGTGCCAGCAGCTTACCCCGAGGGAAGGCCGCTGAAGCTTTCTTT.

This clonotype turned up a few times. The chain uses TRBV20-1 and TRBJ2-3; 8 nucleotides match TRBD2. The germline gives CDR1 DFQATT, CDR2 SNEGSKA (reference sequence). Trimming took 6 bases from V and 2 from J; bases not matched to a gene: 7. This CDR3 spans 14 amino acids. CDR3 nucleotides: TGCAGTGCAATAGCGGGGCCCCCCACAGATACGCAGTATTTT. This translates into CSAIAGPPTDTQYF.

The sample holds many counts of this clonotype. This sequence joins TRBV7-9 and TRBJ2-5, with 12 bases aligning to TRBD2. The V and J ends lost 1 base and 1 base, in that order; junction bases with no gene match: 4. The CDR3 runs 17 residues. From germline, CDR1 is SEHNR and CDR2 FQNEAQ (reference sequence). The CDR3 DNA sequence: TGTGCCAGCAGCTTAGTTGGGGGACTAGCGGGCCAAGAGACCCAGTACTTC. Translating gives CASSLVGGLAGQETQYF.

For this clonotype: An end of the junction does not agree with germline; a read error may underlie this. The rearrangement joins TRBV6-2 or TRBV6-3 to TRBJ1-2, with D unresolved. Germline V CDR1 and CDR2: MNHEY, SVGEGT. CDR3 length equals 11 residues. The CDR3 DNA is TGTGCCAGCAGTTACCGGGATGGCTCCACCTTC. Translation: CASSYRDGSTF.

This clonotype has a count of ten or more. The gene calls are TRBV5-6 and TRBJ2-7; TRBD1 matches at 10 bases. The CDR3 has 16 residues. J was trimmed by 1 base and V by 2 bases; bases with no gene match: 6. CDR1 SGHDT and CDR2 YYEEEE come from the germline V gene. Here the CDR3 reads CASSFSGTGASYEQYF. In nucleotides, the CDR3 is TGTGCCAGCAGCTTTTCCGGGACAGGGGCTTCCTACGAGCAGTACTTC. Variable domain in full (rest from reference TRBV5-6 and TRBJ2-7): DAGVTQSPTHLIKTRGQQVTLRCSPKSGHDTVSWYQQALGQGPQFIFQYYEEEERQRGNFPDRFSGHQFPNYSSELNVNALLLGDSALYLCASSFSGTGASYEQYFGPGTRLTVT.

The chain carries TRBV6-5 and TRBJ2-7, with 9 bases identical to TRBD1. Germline CDR1 MNHEY, CDR2 SVGAGI. The ends lost 0 bases at V and 7 bases at J; junction bases unmatched: 10. CDR3 length: 16 residues. In DNA, the CDR3 is TGTGCCAGCAGTTACTCATCGGGGACAGGGTTAGTGGAGCAGTACTTC. As protein: CASSYSSGTGLVEQYF.

The J gene is TRBJ2-1, the V gene TRBV5-1, with TRBD2 matching 13 bases. This CDR3 comprises 15 residues. Germline V lookup: CDR1 SGHRS, CDR2 YFSETQ. Unmatched junction bases numbered 8, after V lost 7 bases and J lost 7 bases. The CDR3 spells CASRLAGGTVNEQFF. CDR3 bases: TGCGCCAGCCGACTAGCGGGGGGTACCGTAAATGAGCAGTTCTTC.

This clonotype appeared many times. The CDR3, as DNA: TGTGCCAGCAGGTCCTCCGGGGAGCTGTTTTTT. Residues: CASRSSGELFF. The chain employs TRBV6-5 and TRBJ2-2; D is undetermined. Trimming removed 6 bases from V and 6 bases from J, with 5 bases in between. The germline V gene has CDR1 MNHEY and CDR2 SVGAGI. The CDR3 spans 11 residues.

This clonotype was detected only a few times. The chain links TRBV10-3 to TRBJ1-2; 9 bases align to TRBD1. CDR3 size: 12 residues. Germline lookup yields CDR1 ENHRY and CDR2 SYGVKD. After removal of 11 bases from V and 3 bases from J, the junction contained 4 bases not matched to a gene. The CDR3 loop is CAFRDRDYGYTF. In DNA form, the CDR3 reads TGTGCCTTCCGGGACAGGGACTATGGCTACACCTTC.

The chain couples TRBV29-1 to TRBJ1-1, with 8 positions matching TRBD1. The trim removed 1 base at V and 7 bases at J, leaving 8 bases unmatched. The CDR3 contains 14 residues. Germline-derived CDR1 and CDR2 are SQVTM and ANQGSEA. CDR3 in DNA: TGCAGCGTTGAAGCCCGGACAGGGTTAGTTGAAGCTTTCTTT. It specifies CSVEARTGLVEAFF. The full variable domain, rest sourced from reference TRBV29-1 and TRBJ1-1, is SAVISQKPSRDICQRGTSLTIQCQVDSQVTMMFWYRQQPGQSLTLIATANQGSEATYESGFVIDKFPISRPNLTFSTLTVSNMSPEDSSIYLCSVEARTGLVEAFFGQGTRLTVV.

This clonotype was seen more than once but under ten times. The chain's CDR3 is CASSLSGLMNEQFF. The CDR3, as DNA: TGTGCCAGCAGCTTAAGCGGACTAATGAATGAGCAGTTCTTC. The rearrangement joins TRBV7-3 to TRBJ2-1, with a tentative D call TRBD2 (6 bases). Germline values: CDR1 SGHTA, CDR2 FQGTGA. The CDR3 length is 14 residues. V dropped 1 base and J dropped 7 bases, with 11 bases sitting between them.

This clonotype was recorded many times. This chain joins TRBV3-1 and TRBJ2-1; 8 bases fit TRBD2. Germline CDR1 reads LGHDT; CDR2 reads YNNKEL (reference sequence). The junction had 2 bases not matched to a gene; V was cut back by 4 bases and J by 3 bases. The length of the CDR3 is 14 residues. The CDR3 protein is CASSLAGNYNEQFF. The CDR3 DNA follows: TGTGCCAGCAGCCTAGCGGGGAACTACAATGAGCAGTTCTTC.

The chain links TRBV4-3 to TRBJ1-3, with D perhaps TRBD1 (5 bases). Trimming took 1 base from V and 1 from J, leaving 8 bases between them. The CDR3 runs 15 residues. Germline V CDR1 and CDR2: LGHNA, YSLEER. The CDR3 sequence: CASSQGWGSGNTIYF. The CDR3 region has the DNA TGCGCCAGCAGCCAAGGTTGGGGGTCTGGAAACACCATATATTTT.

This clonotype was observed many times. V usage is TRBV5-5 and J usage is TRBJ1-5; the D gene is possibly TRBD1 (5 bases). Germline CDR1 and CDR2: SGHKS and YYEKEE (reference sequence). Trimming removed 2 bases from V and 5 bases from J, with 8 bases in between. This CDR3 is 13 amino acids long. This CDR3 reads CASSLMGDQPQHF. The CDR3 nucleotides are TGTGCCAGCAGCTTAATGGGGGATCAGCCCCAGCATTTT.

This clonotype was observed at least ten times. The chain combines TRBV5-1 with TRBJ1-1; D is unclear. CDR3 length: 14 residues. Trimming shortened V by 1 base and J by 1 base, and 8 bases separated the two germline ends. Germline V gives CDR1 SGHRS, CDR2 YFSETQ. The CDR3 sequence: CASSLYSQNTEAFF. In DNA form, the CDR3 reads TGCGCCAGCAGCTTGTACAGCCAGAACACTGAAGCTTTCTTT.